Listed below are T cell receptor beta chains from one sample, sequenced in a study of Ad26.COV2.S vaccination and SARS-CoV-2 variants. Clones were read by immunoSEQ multiplex PCR, and TCRdb kept only the in-frame ones, dropping some. The table has roughly 410,000 clones, around four fifths seen once. The input for sequencing was peripheral blood, taken in a trial of Ad26.COV2.S vaccine versus placebo. Receptors originate from a person aged 18 to 59 who received the Ad26.COV2.S COVID-19 vaccine or a placebo. Both conserved end residues are part of each CDR3. D genes are given only for firm matches. Clone size, where shown, is once, few, many, or a class for clones that have expanded.

TRBV18	-	TRBJ1-4	-	CASTSIDEKLFF	TGTGCCAGCACCTCCATAGATGAAAAACTGTTTTTT
TRBV19	-	TRBJ2-7	-	CASSSGGYYEQYF	TGTGCCAGTAGTTCGGGTGGGTACTACGAGCAGTACTTC
TRBV6-5	-	TRBJ2-1	TRBD1	CASDPGQGRNEQFF	TGTGCCAGCGATCCGGGACAGGGTAGAAATGAGCAGTTCTTC
TRBV18	few	TRBJ1-1	-	CASSPGNTEAFF	TGTGCCAGCTCACCAGGGAACACTGAAGCTTTCTTT
TRBV5-1	-	TRBJ1-5	-	CASSLEGVGGQPQHF	TGCGCCAGCAGCTTGGAAGGGGTTGGGGGTCAGCCCCAGCATTTT
TRBV5-1	-	TRBJ1-2	-	CASSLGRGAGYTF	TGCGCCAGCAGCTTGGGCAGGGGAGCTGGCTACACCTTC
TRBV7-9	-	TRBJ1-2	-	CASSSSGFGYTF	TGTGCCAGCAGCTCCTCCGGGTTTGGCTACACCTTC
TRBV11-3	-	TRBJ1-2	TRBD1	CATQIGQGDGYTF	TGTGCCACCCAAATTGGACAGGGCGATGGCTACACCTTC
TRBV28	once	TRBJ1-2	-	CASTKLRGFLELTEGYTF	TGTGCCAGCACCAAACTGAGGGGTTTTTTAGAACTTACGGAAGGCTACACCTTC
TRBV2	once	TRBJ2-7	-	CASKALGSALQQYF	TGTGCCAGCAAGGCCCTAGGATCGGCACTCCAGCAGTACTTC
TRBV5-5	-	TRBJ1-2	-	CASSLEYRGRFGYGYTF	TGTGCCAGCAGCTTGGAGTATAGGGGCAGGTTCGGCTATGGCTACACCTTC
TRBV7-9	-	TRBJ1-2	-	CASSAGQGPYGYTF	TGTGCCAGCAGCGCGGGGCAGGGCCCCTATGGCTACACCTTC
TRBV5-1	-	TRBJ1-2	-	CASSSRIGYTF	TGCGCCAGCAGCTCCCGGATCGGCTACACCTTC
TRBV4-1	once	TRBJ2-2	TRBD1	CASKRGPYTGELFF	TGCGCCAGCAAGAGGGGGCCGTACACCGGGGAGCTGTTTTTT
TRBV15	-	TRBJ1-3	TRBD1	CATSLRTGRNTIYF	TGTGCCACCAGCCTACGGACAGGGAGAAACACCATATATTTT
TRBV9	-	TRBJ2-1	TRBD2	CASSERLAGGHYNEQFF	TGTGCCAGCAGCGAGAGACTAGCGGGGGGACATTACAATGAGCAGTTCTTC
TRBV7-2	-	TRBJ2-7	-	CASSLDGQTYEQYF	TGTGCCAGCAGCTTAGATGGACAGACCTACGAGCAGTACTTC
TRBV27	-	TRBJ1-6	TRBD1	CATSSGDRGLPSPLHF	TGTGCCACTAGTTCTGGGGACAGGGGGCTTCCTTCACCCCTCCACTTT
TRBV19	-	TRBJ1-1	-	CASTSTWGGDTEAFF	TGTGCCAGTACCTCAACCTGGGGGGGAGACACTGAAGCTTTCTTT
TRBV5-5	-	TRBJ1-1	-	CASSLNWGNTEAFF	TGTGCCAGCAGCTTGAACTGGGGGAACACTGAAGCTTTCTTT
TRBV25-1	-	TRBJ2-5	TRBD2	CASSEHGREVQGTQYF	TGTGCCAGCAGTGAGCACGGGAGGGAGGTACAGGGGACCCAGTACTTC
TRBV4-1	-	TRBJ2-7	-	CASSSNYEQYF	TGCGCCAGCAGCTCTAACTACGAGCAGTACTTC
TRBV11-2	-	TRBJ1-2	-	CASSLGFGQGATMNTF	-
TRBV12-3/TRBV12-4	-	TRBJ2-7	-	CASSLLNSYEQYF	TGTGCCAGCAGTTTACTTAACTCCTACGAGCAGTACTTC
TRBV27	-	TRBJ1-2	-	CASRSGTSSYTF	TGTGCCAGCAGGTCCGGGACGTCTAGCTACACCTTC
TRBV7-3	-	TRBJ1-2	-	CASSPQGANYGYTF	TGTGCCAGCAGCCCCCAAGGGGCTAACTATGGCTACACCTTC
TRBV2	-	TRBJ2-2	-	CASTPANTGELFF	TGTGCCAGCACCCCCGCGAACACCGGGGAGCTGTTTTTT
TRBV5-4	-	TRBJ1-2	-	CASSFPSYGYTF	TGTGCCAGCAGCTTCCCCTCCTATGGCTACACCTTC
TRBV18	-	TRBJ2-1	TRBD2	CASSPPAGIYNEQFF	TGTGCCAGCTCACCACCAGCGGGGATCTACAATGAGCAGTTCTTC
TRBV10-3	-	TRBJ2-7	-	CAISESLGYPISYEQYF	TGTGCCATCAGTGAGTCTCTGGGCTACCCGATCTCCTACGAGCAGTACTTC
TRBV20-1	-	TRBJ2-5	-	CSGTYRETQYF	TGCAGCGGGACCTACCGAGAGACCCAGTACTTC
TRBV29-1	-	TRBJ1-2	TRBD1	CSVGGTGNYGYTF	TGCAGCGTTGGGGGGACAGGGAACTATGGCTACACCTTC
TRBV27	-	TRBJ1-5	-	CASSRLSRAGNQPQHF	TGTGCCAGCAGTCGACTGTCCCGGGCGGGCAATCAGCCCCAGCATTTT
TRBV19	once	TRBJ2-7	TRBD1	CASGTGSYEQYF	TGTGCCAGCGGGACAGGGTCCTACGAGCAGTACTTC
TRBV27	-	TRBJ2-7	TRBD2	CASSLRLADSSYEQYF	TGTGCCAGCAGTTTAAGACTAGCCGATAGCTCCTACGAGCAGTACTTC
TRBV19	-	TRBJ2-7	TRBD2	CASSIGSGGNYEQYF	TGTGCCAGTAGTATAGGGAGCGGGGGGAACTACGAGCAGTACTTC
TRBV5-4	-	TRBJ1-1	-	CASSVGEGGDTEAFF	TGTGCCAGCAGCGTAGGGGAGGGGGGCGACACTGAAGCTTTCTTT
TRBV5-1	-	TRBJ1-4	TRBD1	CASSWTGAEEKLFF	TGCGCCAGCAGCTGGACAGGGGCAGAGGAAAAACTGTTTTTT
TRBV6-6	-	TRBJ1-2	-	CASTYGGNVGYTF	TGTGCCAGCACCTACGGAGGGAATGTTGGCTACACCTTC
TRBV11-2	-	TRBJ2-4	-	CASSFGGLAKNIQYF	TGTGCCAGCAGCTTTGGGGGGCTAGCCAAAAACATTCAGTACTTC